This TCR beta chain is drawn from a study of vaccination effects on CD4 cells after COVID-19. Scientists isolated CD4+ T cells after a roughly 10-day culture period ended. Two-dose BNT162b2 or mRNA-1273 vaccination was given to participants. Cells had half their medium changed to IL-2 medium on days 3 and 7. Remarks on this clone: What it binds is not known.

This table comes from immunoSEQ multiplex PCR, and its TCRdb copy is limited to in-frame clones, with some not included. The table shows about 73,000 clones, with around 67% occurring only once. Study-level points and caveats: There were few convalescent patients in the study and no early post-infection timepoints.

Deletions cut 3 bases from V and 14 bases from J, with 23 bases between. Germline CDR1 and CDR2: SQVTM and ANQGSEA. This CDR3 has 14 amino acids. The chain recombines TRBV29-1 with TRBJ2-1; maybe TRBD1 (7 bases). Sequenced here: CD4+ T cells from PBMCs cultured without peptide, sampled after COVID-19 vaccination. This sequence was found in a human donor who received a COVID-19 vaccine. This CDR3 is CSVELTTGLREKFF. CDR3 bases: TGCAGCGTTGAGCTGACGACAGGGCTGCGGGAAAAGTTCTTC.